The source of this T cell receptor (beta chain) is a study of T cell changes during pregnancy in multiple sclerosis. The protocol was immunoSEQ multiplex PCR, while the TCRdb copy is restricted to in-frame clones and leaves out a portion. The sample lists 65,000 to 70,000 clones, around 92% occurring once. The sample here was peripheral blood, taken in the third trimester of pregnancy. This receptor was obtained from a female donor in good health, enrolled as a control in a pregnancy study.

Here the CDR3 reads CASRSGQGNTQYF. CDR3 in DNA: TGTGCCAGCAGGTCTGGACAGGGGAACACCCAGTACTTC. The chain uses TRBV7-8 and TRBJ2-5, with TRBD1 identical over 9 bases. Germline CDR1 reads SGHVS; CDR2 reads FQNEAQ. Trimming cost V 6 bases and J 8 bases; bases outside gene matches: 7. The CDR3 consists of 13 residues.